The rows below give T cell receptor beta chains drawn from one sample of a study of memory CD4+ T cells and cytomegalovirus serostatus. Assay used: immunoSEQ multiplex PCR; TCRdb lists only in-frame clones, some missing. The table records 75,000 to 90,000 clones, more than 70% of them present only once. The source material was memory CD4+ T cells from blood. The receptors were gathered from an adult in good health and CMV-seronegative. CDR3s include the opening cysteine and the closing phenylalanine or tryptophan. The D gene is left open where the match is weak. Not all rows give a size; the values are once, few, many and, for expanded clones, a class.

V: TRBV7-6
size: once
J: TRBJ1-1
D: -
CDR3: CASSFQGMGTEAFF
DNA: TGTGCCAGCAGCTTTCAGGGTATGGGGACTGAAGCTTTCTTT

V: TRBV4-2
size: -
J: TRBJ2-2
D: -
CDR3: CASSQGPTGELFF
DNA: TGTGCCAGCAGCCAAGGACCTACCGGGGAGCTGTTTTTT

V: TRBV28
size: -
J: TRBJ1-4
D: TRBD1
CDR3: CASSPGTGGEKLFF
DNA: TGTGCCAGCAGTCCCGGGACAGGGGGTGAAAAACTGTTTTTT

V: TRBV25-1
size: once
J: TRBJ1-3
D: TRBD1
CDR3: CASSTGEVGNTIYF
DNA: TGTGCCAGCAGTACAGGGGAGGTGGGAAACACCATATATTTT

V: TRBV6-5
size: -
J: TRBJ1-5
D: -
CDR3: CASTKAGPNQPQHF
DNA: TGTGCCAGCACCAAGGCAGGGCCCAATCAGCCCCAGCATTTT

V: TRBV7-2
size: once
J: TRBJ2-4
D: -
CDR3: CASSRDGKNIQYF
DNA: TGTGCCAGCAGCCGGGACGGAAAAAACATTCAGTACTTC

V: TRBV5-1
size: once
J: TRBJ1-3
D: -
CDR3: CASSLKTGRVNTIYF
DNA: TGCGCCAGCAGCCTAAAGACAGGACGGGTGAACACCATATATTTT

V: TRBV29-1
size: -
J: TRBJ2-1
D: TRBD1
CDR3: CSVELGQGMGDEQFF
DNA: TGCAGCGTTGAACTCGGACAGGGGATGGGGGATGAGCAGTTCTTC

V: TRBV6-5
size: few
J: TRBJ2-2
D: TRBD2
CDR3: CASSQGLAGRGELFF
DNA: TGTGCCAGCAGCCAAGGACTAGCGGGGCGAGGGGAGCTGTTTTTT

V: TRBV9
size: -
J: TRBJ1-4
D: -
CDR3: CASSVGSGEGEKLFF
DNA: TGTGCCAGCAGCGTAGGAAGTGGGGAAGGTGAAAAACTGTTTTTT

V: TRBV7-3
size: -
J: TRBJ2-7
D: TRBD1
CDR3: CASRPPGTAGDEQYF
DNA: TGTGCCAGCAGACCACCCGGGACAGCCGGGGACGAGCAGTACTTC

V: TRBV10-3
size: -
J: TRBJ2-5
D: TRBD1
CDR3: CAISGQGVGETQYF
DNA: TGTGCCATCAGCGGACAGGGGGTGGGAGAGACCCAGTACTTC

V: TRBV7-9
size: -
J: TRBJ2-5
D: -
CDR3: CASSLVGSLGETQYF
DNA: TGTGCCAGCAGCTTAGTAGGGAGCTTGGGAGAGACCCAGTACTTC

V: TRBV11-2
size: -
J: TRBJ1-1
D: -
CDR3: CASSQITVTEAFF
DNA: TGTGCCAGCAGCCAGATAACAGTCACTGAAGCTTTCTTT

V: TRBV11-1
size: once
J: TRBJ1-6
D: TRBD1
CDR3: CASSVSGQGNSPLHF
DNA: TGTGCCAGCAGCGTATCGGGACAGGGGAATTCACCCCTCCACTTT

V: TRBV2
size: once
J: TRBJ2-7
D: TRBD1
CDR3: CASSWGQFYEQYF
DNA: TGTGCCAGCAGTTGGGGACAGTTCTACGAGCAGTACTTC

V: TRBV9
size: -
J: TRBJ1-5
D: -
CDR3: CASSVTSYSNQPQHF
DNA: TGTGCCAGCAGCGTAACCAGCTATAGCAATCAGCCCCAGCATTTT

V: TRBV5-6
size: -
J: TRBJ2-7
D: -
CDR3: CASNPTGIPYEQYF
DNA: TGTGCCAGCAACCCCACAGGGATCCCCTACGAGCAGTACTTC

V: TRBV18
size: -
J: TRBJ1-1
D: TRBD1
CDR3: CASSKGGGDGSTEAFF
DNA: TGTGCCAGCTCCAAGGGAGGGGGCGACGGAAGCACTGAAGCTTTCTTT

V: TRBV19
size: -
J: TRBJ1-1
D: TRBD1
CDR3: CASETGGYTEAFF
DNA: TGTGCCAGTGAAACAGGGGGCTATACTGAAGCTTTCTTT

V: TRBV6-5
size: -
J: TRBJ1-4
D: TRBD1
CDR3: CASSRDRVNEKLFF
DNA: TGTGCCAGCAGCCGGGACAGGGTTAATGAAAAACTGTTTTTT

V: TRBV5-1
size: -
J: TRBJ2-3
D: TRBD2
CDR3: CASRLAGGSTDTQYF
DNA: TGCGCCAGCAGACTAGCGGGGGGGAGCACAGATACGCAGTATTTT

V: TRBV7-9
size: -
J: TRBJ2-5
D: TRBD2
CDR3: CASSLGLAGGQETQYF
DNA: TGTGCCAGCAGCTTAGGGTTAGCGGGGGGCCAAGAGACCCAGTACTTC

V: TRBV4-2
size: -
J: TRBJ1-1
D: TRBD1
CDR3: CASSALMTGSFEAFF
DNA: TGTGCCAGCAGCGCATTAATGACAGGGAGTTTTGAAGCTTTCTTT

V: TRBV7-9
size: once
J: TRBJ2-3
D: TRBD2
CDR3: CASTTVLAGSTDTQYF
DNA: TGTGCCAGCACCACAGTACTAGCGGGTAGCACAGATACGCAGTATTTT

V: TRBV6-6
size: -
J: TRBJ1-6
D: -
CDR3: CASSYSRTSYNSPLHF
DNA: TGTGCCAGCAGTTACTCGAGGACATCCTATAATTCACCCCTCCACTTT

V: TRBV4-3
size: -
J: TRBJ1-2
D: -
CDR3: CASSQAPDFNYGYTF
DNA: TGCGCCAGCAGCCAAGCGCCCGACTTTAACTATGGCTACACCTTC

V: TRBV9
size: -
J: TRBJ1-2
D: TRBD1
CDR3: CASSERTGSNYGYTF
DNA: TGTGCCAGCAGCGAACGGACAGGGTCTAACTATGGCTACACCTTC

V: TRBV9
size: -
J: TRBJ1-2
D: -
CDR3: CASSVAGLNYGYTF
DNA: TGTGCCAGCAGCGTAGCTGGGTTGAACTATGGCTACACCTTC

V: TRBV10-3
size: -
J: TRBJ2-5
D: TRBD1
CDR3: CAISWTGGAGETQYF
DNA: TGTGCCATCAGTTGGACAGGGGGCGCGGGGGAGACCCAGTACTTC

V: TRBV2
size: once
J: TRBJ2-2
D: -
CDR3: CASCIEPRVGELFF
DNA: TGTGCCAGTTGTATCGAGCCTAGAGTCGGGGAGCTGTTTTTT

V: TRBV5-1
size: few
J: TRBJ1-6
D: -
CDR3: CASSLGTGGSPLHF
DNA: TGCGCCAGCAGCTTGGGGACGGGGGGTTCACCCCTCCACTTT

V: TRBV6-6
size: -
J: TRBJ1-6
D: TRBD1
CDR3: CASRPFTGGEGSPLHF
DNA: TGTGCCAGCAGACCCTTTACAGGGGGCGAAGGATCACCCCTCCACTTT

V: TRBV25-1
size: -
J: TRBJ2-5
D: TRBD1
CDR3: CASSEWDRGETQYF
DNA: TGTGCCAGCAGTGAATGGGACAGGGGTGAGACCCAGTACTTC

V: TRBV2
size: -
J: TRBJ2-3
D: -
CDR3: CASSEDQGGGNTQYF
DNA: TGTGCCAGCAGTGAAGATCAAGGGGGTGGGAATACGCAGTATTTT

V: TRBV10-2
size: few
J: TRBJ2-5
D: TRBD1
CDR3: CASSESGTGRGTQYF
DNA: TGCGCCAGCAGTGAGTCGGGGACAGGGCGTGGGACCCAGTACTTC

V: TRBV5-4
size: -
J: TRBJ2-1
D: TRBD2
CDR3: CASSLGTSQWGNEQFF
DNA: TGTGCCAGCAGCTTGGGGACTAGTCAATGGGGGAATGAGCAGTTCTTC